This T cell receptor (beta chain) was identified in a study of T cell responses to AZD1222 COVID-19 vaccine. Study-level findings and limits: At baseline, seropositivity was found in only a handful of AZD1222 recipients. Vaccine-associated CD4 TCRs ranged over spike, dominating at 160-218 and 743-854. Receipt of two AZD1222 doses was followed by a rise in Spike-specific TCR breadth and depth.

The germline CDR1 and CDR2 sequences are MNHEY and SMNVEV (reference sequence). V was cut by 8 bases and J by 4 bases, with 11 bases left in between. This CDR3 is 13 amino acids long. Generated by immunoSEQ multiplex PCR, the TCRdb table keeps only in-frame clones and is missing some. The sample yields about 120,000 clones, just over 90% seen once. A remark on this clone: Its antigen is unidentified.

Second-dose intervals near 4 or 12 weeks were combined. The TCR was taken from an adult who received the AZD1222 COVID-19 vaccine. The sample consisted of peripheral blood, taken 28 days after the second AZD1222 dose. The chain has TRBV27 and TRBJ1-4; D gene ambiguous. CDR3 DNA: TGTGCCAGCGGCGGTGGGGTTAATGAAAAACTGTTTTTT. It specifies CASGGGVNEKLFF. Combining the CDR3 with reference TRBV27 and TRBJ1-4 gives the whole variable domain EAQVTQNPRYLITVTGKKLTVTCSQNMNHEYMSWYRQDPGLGLRQIYYSMNVEVTDKGDVPEGYKVSRKEKRNFPLILESPSPNQTSLYFCASGGGVNEKLFFGSGTQLSVL.